These T cell receptor beta chains were read from a single sample in a study of T cell repertoires in cytomegalovirus infection. TCRdb recomputed calls from the reads with MiXCR, one row per CDR3 protein. Among about 740,000 distinct CDR3 sequences listed, roughly 33% were seen once. Their antigens remain unidentified. The sequencing here drew on cultured PBMCs, taken from culture after CMV antigen stimulation. The receptors come from a human donor in good health (CMV status not recorded). Some clones in this sample may be carry-over from other donors' samples. The CDR3 runs from the conserved cysteine through the conserved F or W. Fields, in order: CDR3 protein, CDR3 DNA, D gene, J gene, V gene, clone size. A D gene is named only where the DNA matches it firmly. Not every row has a clone size; where given, it reads once, few, many or a size class.

CASSDPGTGTEKLFF TGTGCCAGTAGTGACCCCGGGACAGGGACTGAAAAACTGTTTTTT TRBD1 TRBJ1-4 TRBV19 -
CASRRLQTGELFF TGTGCCAGCAGGCGACTGCAAACCGGGGAGCTGTTTTTT - TRBJ2-2 TRBV12-3/TRBV12-4 -
CASSLFPPGGAGIAFF TGTGCCAGCAGCTTGTTTCCCCCCGGGGGTGCAGGGATAGCTTTCTTT - TRBJ1-1 TRBV5-4 -
CATGRDNSPLHF TGTGCCACCGGACGGGATAATTCACCCCTCCACTTT - TRBJ1-6 TRBV2 few
CASSASPGPRIPGGDTQYF TGCGCCAGCAGCGCCTCACCGGGACCCCGGATTCCCGGGGGGGATACGCAGTATTTT TRBD2 TRBJ2-3 TRBV4-1 -
CASSQDIYLSTDTQYF TGTGCCAGCAGCCAAGACATTTACCTAAGCACAGATACGCAGTATTTT - TRBJ2-3 TRBV4-2 -
CASSLVAGEQYF TGTGCCAGCAGCTTAGTAGCCGGAGAGCAGTACTTC - TRBJ2-7 TRBV7-6 few
CASSYAGQRTYEQYF TGTGCCAGCAGTTACGCGGGACAGCGTACCTACGAGCAGTACTTC - TRBJ2-7 TRBV6-6 -
CASSLVISDRYGYTF TGTGCCAGCAGCTTAGTGATATCAGACCGCTATGGCTACACCTTC - TRBJ1-2 TRBV7-4 few
CASSRDRHEQFF TGTGCCAGCAGCCGGGACCGCCACGAGCAGTTCTTC - TRBJ2-1 TRBV11-2 -
CASSFPPGLRAGELFF TGTGCCAGCAGCTTTCCGCCGGGACTACGGGCCGGGGAGCTGTTTTTT TRBD2 TRBJ2-2 TRBV7-2 few
CASSQGYLFANTGELFF TGTGCCAGCAGCCAGGGGTACTTGTTCGCGAACACCGGGGAGCTGTTTTTT - TRBJ2-2 TRBV3-1 -
CASSGLAGGPIETQYF TGTGCCAGCAGTGGACTAGCGGGAGGGCCGATCGAGACCCAGTACTTC TRBD2 TRBJ2-5 TRBV6-5 -
CATPMGDNTEAFF TGTGCCACCCCTATGGGGGACAACACTGAAGCTTTCTTT - TRBJ1-1 TRBV25-1 -
CASSRLPQNSYEQYF TGTGCCAGCAGCCGACTACCCCAGAACTCCTACGAGCAGTACTTC - TRBJ2-7 TRBV5-6 -
CASSGMMSDEKLFF TGTGCCAGCTCTGGGATGATGTCTGATGAAAAACTGTTTTTT - TRBJ1-4 TRBV18 -
CASSTVPLAYSNQPQHF TGTGCCAGCAGTACCGTACCTCTGGCCTATAGCAATCAGCCCCAGCATTTT - TRBJ1-5 TRBV28 few
CASSIERGPYNEQFF TGTGCCAGTAGTATAGAAAGGGGGCCCTACAATGAGCAGTTCTTC TRBD1 TRBJ2-1 TRBV19 -
CATSRGLAGPPFDNEQFF TGTGCCACCAGCAGAGGACTAGCGGGCCCCCCTTTCGACAATGAGCAGTTCTTC TRBD2 TRBJ2-1 TRBV15 few
CASSRRNTGTKSYEQYF TGTGCCAGCAGCCGCCGAAACACCGGGACGAAGTCCTACGAGCAGTACTTC - TRBJ2-7 TRBV7-2 few
CASSYQGTYEQYF TGTGCCAGCAGTTACCAGGGGACCTACGAGCAGTACTTC - TRBJ2-7 TRBV11-2 few
CASSTGRVESPLHF TGTGCCAGCAGTACGGGCAGGGTAGAGTCACCCCTCCACTTT - TRBJ1-6 TRBV27 -
CAGGRANEQFF TGTGCCGGGGGCCGGGCCAATGAGCAGTTCTTC - TRBJ2-1 TRBV6-2/TRBV6-3 few
CASSQERGRTHNEQFF TGCGCCAGCAGCCAAGAACGAGGGCGGACCCACAATGAGCAGTTCTTC - TRBJ2-1 TRBV4-1 once
CASSFPTSGTDTQYF TGTGCCAGCAGCTTTCCGACTAGCGGGACGGATACGCAGTATTTT TRBD2 TRBJ2-3 TRBV5-6 -
CASSPPGATYNEQFF TGTGCCAGCAGCCCCCCTGGGGCCACCTACAATGAGCAGTTCTTC - TRBJ2-1 TRBV7-2 many
CASSSQAGAQSVLYF TGTGCCAGCAGCTCCCAGGCGGGGGCGCAATCGGTACTGTACTTT - TRBJ1-1 TRBV7-4 -
CAISGRQGAGADTQYF TGTGCCATCAGTGGACGACAGGGGGCCGGTGCAGATACGCAGTATTTT TRBD1 TRBJ2-3 TRBV10-3 few
CASSFWGGNTGELFF TGTGCCAGCAGTTTTTGGGGGGGGAACACCGGGGAGCTGTTTTTT TRBD2 TRBJ2-2 TRBV12-3/TRBV12-4 -
CASSSWTASTDTQYF TGTGCCAGCAGTTCCTGGACAGCTAGCACAGATACGCAGTATTTT - TRBJ2-3 TRBV6-5 -
CASSQAVYSGANVLTF TGTGCCAGCAGCCAAGCAGTTTACTCTGGGGCCAACGTCCTGACTTTC - TRBJ2-6 TRBV3-1 -
CASSQLANTEAFF TGTGCCAGCTCGCAGCTTGCGAACACTGAAGCTTTCTTT - TRBJ1-1 TRBV6-1 few
CATHGGGRTGELFF TGTGCCACGCATGGGGGAGGACGCACCGGGGAGCTGTTTTTT - TRBJ2-2 TRBV12-3/TRBV12-4 few
CASSQGDREDQPQHF TGTGCCAGCAGCCAAGGGGACAGGGAAGATCAGCCCCAGCATTTT TRBD1 TRBJ1-5 TRBV3-1 -
CASRRGTSGTYEQYF TGTGCCAGCAGGAGGGGGACTAGCGGCACCTACGAGCAGTACTTC TRBD2 TRBJ2-7 TRBV12-3/TRBV12-4 many
CASSSSPRWNTGELFF TGTGCCAGCAGCTCATCCCCACGGTGGAACACCGGGGAGCTGTTTTTT - TRBJ2-2 TRBV7-8 many
CASSSSATYNEQFF TGTGCCAGCTCATCAAGCGCCACCTACAATGAGCAGTTCTTC - TRBJ2-1 TRBV7-8 -
CASSLFSAGAGTDTQYF TGTGCCAGCAGTTTATTTTCCGCGGGGGCCGGTACAGATACGCAGTATTTT - TRBJ2-3 TRBV27 few
CASSAPLGGPGGETQYF TGTGCCAGTAGTGCCCCTCTTGGGGGTCCTGGGGGAGAGACCCAGTACTTC - TRBJ2-5 TRBV19 few
CATQRGAWGEQYF TGTGCCACCCAGAGGGGGGCCTGGGGTGAGCAGTACTTC - TRBJ2-7 TRBV6-5 -